This T cell receptor beta chain comes out of a study of CD8+ T cells in alopecia areata (dated 2018 in TCRdb). As for the study more broadly: The treated patients took part in an open-label pilot trial in which moderate-to-severe alopecia areata was treated with oral tofacitinib at 5 to 10 mg twice daily. Clonality in the scalp was compared among normal scalp (n=4), patchy alopecia areata scalp (n=8), and alopecia totalis/universalis scalp (n=8). To study T cell clonal expansion in alopecia areata, the researchers applied high-throughput TCRbeta sequencing to both the C3H/HeJ mouse model and human patients. immunoSEQ multiplex PCR using 35 Vbeta forward primers and 13 Jbeta reverse primers was used to amplify TCRbeta CDR3 regions. Patients on tofacitinib were biopsied at baseline and after 4 and 24 weeks of treatment, and several of the patients also had a later scalp biopsy. Tofacitinib was given for 6 to 18 months, followed by 6 months of follow-up off drug to assess delayed response and recurrence. RNA was extracted with the PAXgene miRNA kit for fixed scalp, the miRNeasy kit for PBMCs, and the RNeasy kit for mouse skin. On the human side, TCRbeta sequencing was run on scalp tissue and on sorted CD4+ and CD8+ peripheral blood T cells from healthy controls and from alopecia areata patients with either patchy or totalis/universalis disease.

Points the paper makes about the study in general: Compared with normal scalp, lesional scalp had higher clonality and more expanded CD8+ clones, particularly in alopecia totalis/universalis, a pattern that suggests antigenic drive. Unlike mouse skin, where gammadelta T cells dominate, normal human skin contains resident alphabeta T cells that get sequenced too, which complicates analysis of the scalp TCR repertoire. Shared TCR sequences between patients were less evident than in mice, which may be partly attributable to HLA diversity in the patient population.

Notes on this clone: The antigen this receptor binds is unknown. It has no much larger one-base neighbor in the sample; base qualities were not kept.

V is pared back by 4 bases and J by 2 bases, with 12 bases lying between the germline termini. CDR1 SQVTM and CDR2 ANQGSEA are derived from the germline V gene. The CDR3 starts with the cysteine, ends with the phenylalanine, and has 14 residues. Only the CDR3 DNA is retained, 42 bases long and in frame from the first base. To prepare the library, the immunoSEQ multiplex PCR assay was applied. RNA was extracted from all samples and reverse transcribed into cDNA, which served as template for TCR sequencing. First-strand cDNA was synthesized with SuperScript III using a 2:1 mix of oligo-dT and random hexamers. A synthetic immune receptor repertoire was used to measure amplification bias, and any remaining bias was corrected computationally. The authors processed their data as follows. Raw reads were preprocessed to remove errors, and CDR3 was defined by IMGT conventions from the conserved cysteine to phenylalanine. To get clonality, Shannon entropy was normalized by log2 of the number of productive unique TCRs and the result was subtracted from 1. CD4 or CD8 identity of scalp clones was inferred by cross-referencing scalp TCRbeta sequences with sorted blood CD4 and CD8 repertoires. This immuneACCESS table, as held by TCRdb, lists in-frame sequences with V and J called but not all clones. Of the missing ones, under half trace to an unresolved V gene in checked studies; the others have no known cause. V, J and clone size were drawn from that table, and D and trimming were deduced from the DNA. The sample table holds roughly 170,000 clones, of which about 63% were seen once. The ten largest clones capture under 15% of the sample.

Reading the label with the study, this specimen's time point is: baseline before oral tofacitinib. Lesional scalp punch biopsies and peripheral blood were obtained from alopecia areata patients. PBMCs were isolated by density centrifugation and stained for CD3, CD4 and CD8, after which CD4+ and CD8+ T cells were sorted on a FACSAria. The origin of this receptor is a human donor with alopecia areata. The material sequenced was CD4+ T cells sorted from blood, taken at week 0. This receptor chain uses TRBV29-1 and TRBJ2-1; 6 matching bases give a weak D call of TRBD1. The sequenced DNA: TGCAGCGTTGTAGTACAGGGTCCCTACAATGAGCAGTTCTTC. Translated, it gives CSVVVQGPYNEQFF.